This T cell receptor (beta chain) derives from a study of shared clonotypes between healthy human individuals. Trimming pared 5 bases from V and 1 base from J, leaving 9 bases between. This CDR3 contains 14 residues. CDR1 and CDR2 from the germline V gene are SGHNT and YENEEA. Remarks on this clone: Its specificity is not known.

Data came from immunoSEQ multiplex PCR; TCRdb stores just in-frame clones and leaves some out. This sample carries roughly 2.2 million clones, 85% to 95% of them seen once, and the ten largest clones take around 0.4%. All donors qualified as healthy HIV-negative adults and had experienced no recent acute infections or vaccinations. Broader study findings: Several donors showed sharing of 4.5% to 6% of naive CD4 clonotypes. Estimated clonotype richness was generally higher in naive than memory subsets.

The source of this sequence is a man between 18 and 29 years old in good health. Some clones in this sample may be carry-over from other donors' samples. The chain combines TRBV11-3 with TRBJ2-1; no definite D call. Sequencing used naive CD4+ T cells from PBMCs. Subset meaning: CD45RA+ positively selected. The CDR3 loop reads CASSRIGSYNEQFF. CDR3 sequence (DNA): TGTGCCAGCAGCCGGATTGGATCCTACAATGAGCAGTTCTTC.